Below, 22 T cell receptor beta chains from the same sample are listed, as sequenced in a study of CD8 T cells in ankylosing spondylitis. TCRdb re-derived calls from the 5' RACE reads in MiXCR, one entry per CDR3 protein. Of approximately 100,000 distinct CDR3 sequences in the sample, roughly 8.3% were seen once. Sequencing used blood, either unsorted or a sorted T cell fraction (not recorded which). The receptors here all came from a male donor with ankylosing spondylitis or in good health (not recorded which).

There are many counts of this clonotype. The CDR3 sequence: CASSLAGTSNEKLFF. The CDR3, as DNA: TGTGCCAGCAGCTTAGCCGGGACCTCTAATGAAAAACTGTTTTTT. The rearrangement links TRBV7-6 to TRBJ1-4; D may be TRBD1 (5 bases). V lost 0 bases and J lost 3, with 8 bases in between. Germline CDR1 reads SGHVS; CDR2 reads FNYEAQ. The CDR3 covers 15 residues. The full variable domain, with the rest looked up from reference TRBV7-6 and TRBJ1-4, is GAGVSQSPRYKVTKRGQDVALRCDPISGHVSLYWYRQALGQGPEFLTYFNYEAQQDKSGLPNDRFSAERPEGSISTLTIQRTEQRDSAMYRCASSLAGTSNEKLFFGSGTQLSVL.

This clonotype was detected many times. The chain employs TRBV10-3 and TRBJ1-4; TRBD1 matches 7 bases. J lost 5 bases, V lost 5 bases, and 8 bases had no gene match. Germline V gene data show CDR1 as ENHRY and CDR2 as SYGVKD. This CDR3 region has 15 residues. The CDR3 is CAISPHRGENEKLFF. The CDR3 coding sequence is TGTGCCATCAGTCCCCACAGGGGCGAGAATGAAAAACTGTTTTTT.

This clonotype was counted ten times or more. The CDR3 spells CASRSSGGSYNEQFF. In DNA, the CDR3 is TGTGCCAGCAGGTCAAGCGGGGGCTCCTACAATGAGCAGTTCTTC. This chain joins TRBV5-6 and TRBJ2-1; TRBD2 agrees at 8 bases. The V gene end was trimmed by 5 bases and the J gene end by 0 bases; junction bases not matched to a gene: 4. CDR1 and CDR2 (germline): SGHDT, YYEEEE. The CDR3 is 15 residues long.

The V and J genes are TRBV11-3 and TRBJ2-2; D is unresolved. V gave up 6 bases and J gave up 1 base, with 12 bases separating them. The CDR3 is 15 amino acids. Germline V CDR1 and CDR2: SGHNT, YENEEA. The CDR3 sequence is CASRPIGLNTGELFF. The CDR3 DNA reads TGTGCCAGCAGACCCATCGGCCTGAACACCGGGGAGCTGTTTTTT. The full variable domain, rest sourced from reference TRBV11-3 and TRBJ2-2, is EAGVVQSPRYKIIEKKQPVAFWCNPISGHNTLYWYLQNLGQGPELLIRYENEEAVDDSQLPKDRFSAERLKGVDSTLKIQPAELGDSAVYLCASRPIGLNTGELFFGEGSRLTVL.

This clonotype was detected many times. The CDR3: CASSFQGGGNEKLFF. DNA of the CDR3: TGTGCCAGCAGCTTCCAAGGGGGGGGCAATGAAAAACTGTTTTTT. The V call is TRBV7-2, the J call TRBJ1-4, with D perhaps matching TRBD1 (6 bases). The CDR3 contains 15 residues. Germline CDR1 reads SGHTA; CDR2 reads FQGNSA. Trimming stripped 3 bases from V and 5 bases from J, with 13 bases between.

Of note for this clonotype: The junction departs from germline at one end; a sequencing error may be responsible. The chain carries TRBV5-6 and TRBJ2-7, with TRBD2 as a possible D gene (5 bases). The CDR3 is 14 amino acids. Per the germline V gene, CDR1 is SGHDT and CDR2 is YYEEEE. The chain's CDR3 is CAMGPGIPSCEQYF. The CDR3 region has the DNA TGTGCCATGGGCCCCGGGATCCCCTCCTGCGAGCAGTACTTC.

This clonotype was seen at least ten times. This sequence joins TRBV19 and TRBJ1-1; the D is unclear. V lost 1 base and J lost 9, with 6 bases in between. CDR1 and CDR2 from the germline V gene are LNHDA and SQIVND (reference sequence). The CDR3 spans 11 residues. Here the CDR3 reads CASSIGGKAFF. DNA of the CDR3: TGTGCCAGTAGTATAGGAGGGAAAGCTTTCTTT.

In its sample, this clonotype was seen a few times. CDR3 DNA sequence: TGCAGTGCTAGTGACCACGCGGGGGCTAATGAAAAACTGTTTTTT. Protein sequence: CSASDHAGANEKLFF. The gene calls are TRBV20-1 and TRBJ1-4; a possible D gene is TRBD1 (5 bases). CDR3 size: 15 residues. Trimming pared 3 bases from V and 3 bases from J, leaving 14 bases between. The germline CDR1 and CDR2 sequences are DFQATT and SNEGSKA (reference sequence).

This clonotype was recorded at least ten times. The CDR3: CASSPLRGSVEQYF. As DNA, the CDR3 is TGTGCCAGCAGCCCCCTTAGGGGGTCAGTGGAGCAGTACTTC. This rearrangement joins TRBV12-3 or TRBV12-4 to TRBJ2-7; D might be TRBD1 (6 bases). Trimming took off 6 bases at V and 7 bases at J, with 19 bases between the two ends. The CDR3 totals 14 residues.

At least ten counts were recorded for this clonotype. The CDR3 coding sequence is TGTGCCAGCGGAGCTAACTATGGCTACACCTTC. The encoded protein is CASGANYGYTF. The rearrangement uses TRBV4-2 and TRBJ1-2, with D hard to call. The CDR3 has 11 amino acids. V lost 8 bases, J lost 0 bases, and 4 bases lay in between. Germline V gene lookup returns CDR1 LGHNA and CDR2 YNFKEQ.

This clonotype was picked up many times. The V and J genes are TRBV4-2 and TRBJ2-7; D gene uncertain. V was shortened by 4 bases and J by 6 bases, with 16 bases between the two germline ends. From germline, CDR1 is LGHNA and CDR2 YNFKEQ. CDR3 length: 14 residues. CDR3 sequence (DNA): TGTGCCAGCAGCCTACATCCCCTAGTAGGCGAGCAGTACTTC. Translated: CASSLHPLVGEQYF.

This clonotype has just a few counts. This sequence joins TRBV7-1 and TRBJ2-3; 7 nucleotides line up with TRBD1. TRBV7-1 is treated as an ORF (open reading frame) with a function not yet certain. The CDR3 has 13 amino acids. With 8 bases clipped from V and 4 bases from J, the junction kept 6 bases outside the gene matches. The DNA for the CDR3 is TGTGCCAGCTTTGGCAGGGGGTCAGATACGCAGTATTTT. It encodes CASFGRGSDTQYF.

This clonotype was detected ten times or more. The chain uses TRBV7-2 and TRBJ2-7, with 7 nucleotides matching TRBD2. The CDR3 covers 14 residues. CDR1 is SGHTA and CDR2 is FQGNSA in the germline V gene. The V segment lost 2 bases and the J segment 2 bases; nucleotides outside the gene matches: 3. CDR3 residues: CASSLTSATYEQYF. CDR3 DNA sequence: TGTGCCAGCAGCTTAACTAGCGCCACCTACGAGCAGTACTTC.

This clonotype was seen at least ten times. The genes are TRBV18 and TRBJ2-5; TRBD1 or TRBD2 may be the D gene (5 bases each). The CDR3 contains 13 residues. Germline values: CDR1 KGHSH, CDR2 LQKENI. Trimming took off 3 bases at V and 4 bases at J, with 9 bases between the two ends. CDR3 sequence reads: CASSPGDVETQYF. CDR3 nucleotides: TGTGCCAGCTCACCGGGGGACGTAGAGACCCAGTACTTC. Looking up the rest from reference TRBV18 and TRBJ2-5 gives the full variable domain: NAGVMQNPRHLVRRRGQEARLRCSPMKGHSHVYWYRQLPEEGLKFMVYLQKENIIDESGMPKERFSAEFPKEGPSILRIQQVVRGDSAAYFCASSPGDVETQYFGPGTRLLVL.

This clonotype came up many times. This chain joins TRBV5-6 and TRBJ1-1, with D possibly being TRBD1 (6 bases). V lost 1 base and J 0 bases, leaving 13 bases between the germline ends. There are 16 residues in the CDR3. Germline lookup yields CDR1 SGHDT and CDR2 YYEEEE. The CDR3: CASSLKTGSMNTEAFF. CDR3 DNA sequence: TGTGCCAGCAGCTTGAAGACAGGTTCCATGAACACTGAAGCTTTCTTT.

The sample holds many counts of this clonotype. The gene calls are TRBV12-3 or TRBV12-4 and TRBJ1-1; D is unclear. The V end lost 6 bases, the J end lost 1 base, and 3 bases lay between the germline ends. The CDR3 has 11 residues. The CDR3 nucleotides read TGTGCCAGCAGGGGGAACACTGAAGCTTTCTTT. Translating it yields CASRGNTEAFF.

This clonotype was seen many times. The CDR3: CASSDGVAKNIQYF. Written as DNA, the CDR3 is TGTGCCAGCAGTGATGGGGTAGCCAAAAACATTCAGTACTTC. The V gene is TRBV2, the J gene TRBJ2-4; D is undetermined. Trimming stripped 3 bases from V and 0 bases from J, with 6 bases between. This CDR3 is built from 14 residues. Germline lookup yields CDR1 SNHLY and CDR2 FYNNEI.

In its sample, this clonotype was seen many times. This chain connects TRBV12-3 or TRBV12-4 to TRBJ1-4; the D is unclear. Trimming cost V 5 bases and J 2 bases, with 9 bases left between them. The CDR3 totals 14 residues. The CDR3 DNA is TGTGCCAGCAGTGAGATGGGCACTAATGAAAAACTGTTTTTT. This gives the protein CASSEMGTNEKLFF.

This clonotype was detected many times. The chain combines TRBV12-3 or TRBV12-4 with TRBJ1-5, with TRBD1 as a possible D gene (5 bases). This CDR3 has 15 amino acids. V lost 5 bases, J lost 0 bases, and 11 bases lay in between. The DNA for the CDR3 is TGTGCCAGCAGTCCGACAGTTTATAGCAATCAGCCCCAGCATTTT. Translation gives CASSPTVYSNQPQHF.

At least ten counts were recorded for this clonotype. V gene TRBV18 combines with J gene TRBJ2-5, with a tentative D call TRBD2 (5 bases). The V gene lost 6 bases and the J gene lost 3 bases, with 11 bases spanning the gap. Germline CDR1 and CDR2: KGHSH and LQKENI. The CDR3 runs to 13 residues. The CDR3 protein is CASSRDTKETQYF. The CDR3 coding sequence is TGTGCCAGCTCGAGGGATACAAAAGAGACCCAGTACTTC.

This clonotype was counted many times. The chain combines TRBV5-1 with TRBJ2-1; no clear D gene. V was clipped by 4 bases and J by 5 bases, with 10 bases between them. CDR1 and CDR2 (germline): SGHRS, YFSETQ. The CDR3 is made up of 13 amino acids. CDR3 nucleotides: TGCGCCAGCAGCCTGAGTAGGGACAATGAGCAGTTCTTC. Its protein product is CASSLSRDNEQFF.

The table lists this clonotype with a few counts. The chain uses TRBV7-8 and TRBJ1-5, with a weak D call TRBD1 (5 bases). This CDR3 comprises 14 residues. Germline V gives CDR1 SGHVS, CDR2 FQNEAQ. Between the trimmed V and J ends, which lost 2 bases and 6 bases, there was a span of 11 bases. In DNA form, the CDR3 reads TGTGCCAGCAGCTTAACAGGCAGCGTTCAGCCCCAGCATTTT. Amino acid sequence: CASSLTGSVQPQHF.